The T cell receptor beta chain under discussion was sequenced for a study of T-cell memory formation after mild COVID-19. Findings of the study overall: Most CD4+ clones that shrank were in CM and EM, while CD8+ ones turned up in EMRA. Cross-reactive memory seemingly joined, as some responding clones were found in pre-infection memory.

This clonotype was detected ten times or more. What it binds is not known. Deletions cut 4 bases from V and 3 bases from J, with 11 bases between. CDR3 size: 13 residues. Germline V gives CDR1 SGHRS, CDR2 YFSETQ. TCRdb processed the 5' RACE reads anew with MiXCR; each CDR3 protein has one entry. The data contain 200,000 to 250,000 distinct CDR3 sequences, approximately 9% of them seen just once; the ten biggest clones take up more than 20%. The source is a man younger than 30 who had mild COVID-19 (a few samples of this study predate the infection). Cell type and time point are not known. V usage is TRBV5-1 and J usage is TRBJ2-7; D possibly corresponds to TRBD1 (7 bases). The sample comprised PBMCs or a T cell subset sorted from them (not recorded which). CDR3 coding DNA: TGCGCCAGCAGCGCGGGACAGCTCTACGAGCAGTACTTC. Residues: CASSAGQLYEQYF.